This T cell receptor beta chain was sequenced for a study of blood T cell repertoires in COVID-19. Overall study: Specimens from acute and convalescent COVID-19 originated in the United States, Italy and Spain. Sample material is recorded as cDNA or gDNA derived from T cells, B-cell-depleted T cells, or PBMCs.

This clone was counted a single time. The assay was immunoSEQ multiplex PCR, and TCRdb's table has in-frame clones only and misses some. This table has 120,000 to 150,000 clones, more than 80% appearing once. The CDR3 has 16 residues. V trimming: 0 bases; J trimming: 3 bases; junction bases outside the gene matches: 3. Germline V gene lookup returns CDR1 KGHDR and CDR2 SFDVKD. The specimen sequenced was peripheral blood. This receptor was identified in a human donor in a cohort sampled during active COVID-19. The genes are TRBV24-1 and TRBJ1-2; 10 bases line up with TRBD1. Written as DNA, the CDR3 is TGTGCCACCAGTGATTTGAGGACAGGGGGTGACTATGGCTACACCTTC. Protein sequence: CATSDLRTGGDYGYTF.